This T cell receptor beta chain was obtained from a study of cytotoxic CD8 clonotypes in ibrutinib-treated CLL. Extraction of approximately 2 micrograms of genomic DNA from cryopreserved PBMCs supplied material for TCR beta libraries. Notes on this clone: The antigen is not known.

The study, taken as a whole, reports: Whereas clonality rose at ibrutinib response, it declined toward baseline at progression. Public clonotypes were rare and shrank or held steady on treatment. Sampling of sustained-remission and progressing patients occurred at differing times.

Profiled with immunoSEQ multiplex PCR; TCRdb holds only in-frame clones, not every one. The table lists around 33,000 clones, 49% of them singletons. The receptor comes from a human donor with chronic lymphocytic leukemia. Material: PBMCs, obtained before ibrutinib treatment.

Here the CDR3 reads CASRRGGLYNEQFF. DNA for the CDR3: TGTGCCAGTAGGAGGGGAGGATTATACAATGAGCAGTTCTTC. The chain employs TRBV19 and TRBJ2-1, with D possibly matching TRBD2 (6 bases). CDR1 and CDR2 from the germline V gene are LNHDA and SQIVND (reference sequence). Trimming left V 6 bases short and J 4 bases short, with 13 bases between. This CDR3 comprises 14 residues.